The rows below give T cell receptor beta chains drawn from one sample of a study of cytomegalovirus exposure and HLA in healthy donors. Libraries were prepared by immunoSEQ multiplex PCR; TCRdb keeps only in-frame clonotypes and omits some of them. The sample comprises around 92,000 clones, roughly 74% of which are singletons, and about 14% rests with the top ten. Material for sequencing was PBMCs. The receptors originated from a woman aged 70-85 years in good health and CMV-seropositive. Both conserved end residues are part of each CDR3. A D gene is named only where the DNA matches it firmly. Clone size is not always given. Where it is, it says once, few, many or a class for expanded clones.

>.|TRBV7-9|TRBD2|TRBJ2-3
CASSELAPSTDTQYF
TGTGCCAGCAGCGAACTAGCGCCCAGCACAGATACGCAGTATTTT
>.|TRBV18|TRBD1|TRBJ2-2
CASSPGGQGSDTGELFF
TGTGCCAGCTCACCAGGGGGACAGGGGTCGGACACCGGGGAGCTGTTTTTT
>.|TRBV28|.|TRBJ1-5
CASSGRGGYQPQHF
TGTGCCAGCAGTGGACGGGGGGGTTATCAGCCCCAGCATTTT
>.|TRBV4-1|.|TRBJ2-1
CASSLAAGSYNEQFF
TGCGCCAGCAGCCTAGCGGCCGGCTCCTACAATGAGCAGTTCTTC
>.|TRBV5-5|TRBD1|TRBJ1-5
CASSLNPGTANNQPQHF
TGTGCCAGCAGCTTGAACCCCGGGACAGCCAACAATCAGCCCCAGCATTTT
>.|TRBV7-9|.|TRBJ2-2
CASTRTSSTGELFF
TGTGCCAGCACCCGAACTAGCTCCACCGGGGAGCTGTTTTTT
>.|TRBV12-5|.|TRBJ2-2
CASGLVPRYLGELFF
TGTGCTAGTGGTTTGGTACCCCGGTATTTGGGGGAGCTGTTTTTT
>few|TRBV7-9|TRBD1|TRBJ1-4
CASSLALGQRNEKLFF
TGTGCCAGCAGCTTAGCCTTGGGACAGAGGAATGAAAAACTGTTTTTT
>.|TRBV18|TRBD1|TRBJ1-2
CASSPGQGASYGYTF
TGTGCCAGCTCACCTGGGCAGGGGGCTTCGTATGGCTACACCTTC
>.|TRBV6-5|.|TRBJ1-2
CASSLTREANYGYTF
TGTGCCAGCAGTTTAACCAGGGAAGCTAACTATGGCTACACCTTC
>.|TRBV7-2|.|TRBJ1-3
CASSSGGSSGNTIYF
TGTGCCAGCAGCTCGGGAGGTTCCTCTGGAAACACCATATATTTT
>.|TRBV27|TRBD1|TRBJ2-7
CASSRDRSSYEQYF
TGTGCCAGCAGTAGGGACAGAAGCTCCTACGAGCAGTACTTC
>.|TRBV19|TRBD1|TRBJ1-5
CASSDRGSNQPQHF
TGTGCCAGTAGTGACAGGGGGAGCAATCAGCCCCAGCATTTT
>.|TRBV7-2|TRBD1|TRBJ1-4
CASSSRDRNEKLFF
TGTGCCAGCAGCTCCCGGGACAGGAACGAAAAACTGTTTTTT
>.|TRBV7-9|.|TRBJ2-5
CASSSYRVGETQYF
TGTGCCAGCAGTTCCTACAGGGTAGGGGAGACCCAGTACTTC
>.|TRBV19|TRBD1|TRBJ1-5
CASDHSGTGRQPQHF
TGTGCCAGCGATCATTCCGGGACAGGGCGTCAGCCCCAGCATTTT
>.|TRBV2|.|TRBJ2-7
CASSTVVGGKYEQYF
TGTGCCAGCAGTACTGTCGTAGGCGGAAAATACGAGCAGTACTTC
>.|TRBV29-1|TRBD2|TRBJ2-1
CSVSLTSDLYNEQFF
TGCAGCGTTTCCCTAACTAGCGATTTATACAATGAGCAGTTCTTC
>once|TRBV6-6|.|TRBJ1-5
CATQTGINQPQHF
TGTGCCACACAGACAGGAATCAATCAGCCCCAGCATTTT
>.|TRBV9|.|TRBJ2-3
CASSVQGPDTQYF
TGTGCCAGCAGCGTACAGGGTCCAGATACGCAGTATTTT
>.|TRBV4-2|TRBD2|TRBJ2-7
CASSVGTPTSGLFYEQYF
TGTGCCAGCAGCGTGGGGACCCCCACTAGCGGACTTTTCTACGAGCAGTACTTC
>.|TRBV5-1|TRBD1|TRBJ2-2
CASRSIQGVSGELFF
TGCGCCAGCAGAAGCATACAGGGGGTATCCGGGGAGCTGTTTTTT
>.|TRBV29-1|TRBD1|TRBJ1-1
CSARDRINTEAFF
TGCAGCGCTAGGGACAGAATAAACACTGAAGCTTTCTTT
>.|TRBV9|.|TRBJ2-1
CASSEADDYNEQFF
TGTGCCAGCAGCGAAGCGGATGATTACAATGAGCAGTTCTTC
>.|TRBV6-6|TRBD2|TRBJ2-1
CASSPPGGFQGHEQFF
TGTGCCAGCAGCCCACCCGGGGGGTTCCAGGGCCATGAGCAGTTCTTC
>once|TRBV11-2|TRBD1|TRBJ1-2
CASSLEGQAEFNYGYTF
TGTGCCAGCAGCTTAGAGGGACAGGCGGAATTTAACTATGGCTACACCTTC
>.|TRBV7-9|TRBD1|TRBJ1-1
CASRSGIATGVDTEAFF
TGTGCCAGCAGGAGCGGGATAGCGACAGGGGTTGACACTGAAGCTTTCTTT
>.|TRBV5-6|.|TRBJ1-3
CASTQTGSSGNTIYF
TGTGCCAGCACTCAGACAGGTAGCTCTGGAAACACCATATATTTT
>.|TRBV7-2|.|TRBJ2-1
CASSPGLTPNEQFF
TGTGCCAGCAGCCCGGGACTGACCCCTAATGAGCAGTTCTTC
>.|TRBV6-5|.|TRBJ2-7
CASKPPNTGSYEQYF
TGTGCCAGCAAACCCCCGAACACGGGGTCCTACGAGCAGTACTTC
>few|TRBV6-1|TRBD2|TRBJ2-1
CASRESGSPHNEQFF
TGTGCCAGCAGGGAAAGCGGGAGTCCCCACAATGAGCAGTTCTTC
>.|TRBV11-1|TRBD1|TRBJ2-7
CASSLAPRGPYEQYF
TGTGCCAGCAGCTTAGCTCCCAGGGGGCCTTACGAGCAGTACTTC
>.|TRBV6-6|TRBD1|TRBJ2-7
CASSYSGQGNYEQYF
TGTGCCAGCAGTTACTCGGGACAGGGTAACTACGAGCAGTACTTC
>.|TRBV6-5|TRBD1|TRBJ2-7
CASSYGHRGYEQYF
TGTGCCAGCAGTTACGGGCACAGGGGCTACGAGCAGTACTTC
>.|TRBV13|TRBD2|TRBJ2-1
CASSFWRGGSEQFF
TGTGCCAGCAGCTTCTGGCGGGGGGGGAGTGAGCAGTTCTTC
>.|TRBV10-1|TRBD2|TRBJ2-1
CASSTLAGVSHEQFF
TGCGCCAGCAGTACTTTAGCGGGAGTAAGCCATGAGCAGTTCTTC
>.|TRBV28|.|TRBJ1-4
CASRQGQFNEKLFF
TGTGCCAGCAGACAAGGACAGTTTAATGAAAAACTGTTTTTT
>.|TRBV7-3|.|TRBJ2-3
CASSLGGAGDTQYF
TGTGCCAGCAGCCTCGGCGGGGCCGGGGATACGCAGTATTTT
>.|TRBV7-2|.|TRBJ1-2
CASSQLSYGYTF
TGTGCCAGCAGCCAGTTGTCCTATGGCTACACCTTC
>.|TRBV27|TRBD1|TRBJ2-1
CASSLMGWGTGSYNEQFF
TGTGCCAGCAGTTTAATGGGGTGGGGGACAGGCTCCTACAATGAGCAGTTCTTC
>.|TRBV6-5|.|TRBJ1-1
CASNSQGGEAFF
TGTGCCAGCAATTCTCAAGGCGGTGAAGCTTTCTTT
>.|TRBV7-2|TRBD1|TRBJ2-7
CASSLATGGKYEQYF
TGTGCCAGCAGCTTAGCTACAGGGGGGAAATACGAGCAGTACTTC
>.|TRBV4-2|TRBD1|TRBJ2-5
CASSPTTGGFQETQYF
TGTGCCAGCAGCCCGACGACAGGGGGATTCCAAGAGACCCAGTACTTC
>.|TRBV7-9|TRBD1|TRBJ2-7
CASSPDRGQYF
TGTGCCAGCAGCCCGGACAGGGGGCAGTACTTC
>.|TRBV7-2|.|TRBJ1-1
CASSLGQNTEAFF
TGTGCCAGCAGCTTAGGACAGAACACTGAAGCTTTCTTT
>.|TRBV7-3|.|TRBJ2-7
CASSSTGAHYYEQYF
TGTGCCAGCAGCTCGACGGGAGCACACTACTACGAGCAGTACTTC
>.|TRBV18|TRBD1|TRBJ2-7
CASSPDRGSYEQYF
TGTGCCAGCTCACCGGACAGGGGGAGCTACGAGCAGTACTTC